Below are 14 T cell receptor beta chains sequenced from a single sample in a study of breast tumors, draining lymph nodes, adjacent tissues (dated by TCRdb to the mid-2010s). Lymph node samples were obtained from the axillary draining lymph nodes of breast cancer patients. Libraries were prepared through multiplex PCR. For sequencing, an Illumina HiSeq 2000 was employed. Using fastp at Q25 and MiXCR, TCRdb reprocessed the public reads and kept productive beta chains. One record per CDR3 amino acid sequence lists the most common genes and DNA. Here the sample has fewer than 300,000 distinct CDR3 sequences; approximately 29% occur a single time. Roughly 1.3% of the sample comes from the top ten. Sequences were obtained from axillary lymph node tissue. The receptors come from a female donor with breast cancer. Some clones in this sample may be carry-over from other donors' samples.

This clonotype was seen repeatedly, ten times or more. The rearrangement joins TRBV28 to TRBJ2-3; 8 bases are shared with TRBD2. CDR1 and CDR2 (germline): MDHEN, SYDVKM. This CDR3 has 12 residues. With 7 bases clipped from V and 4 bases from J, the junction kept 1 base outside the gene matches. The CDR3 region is CASIAGSDTQYF. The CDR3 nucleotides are TGTGCCAGCATAGCGGGGTCAGATACGCAGTATTTT.

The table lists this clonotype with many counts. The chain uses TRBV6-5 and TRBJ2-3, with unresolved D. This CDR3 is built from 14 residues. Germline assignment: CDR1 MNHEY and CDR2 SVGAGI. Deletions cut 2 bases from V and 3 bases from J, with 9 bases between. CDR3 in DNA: TGTGCCAGCAGTTACAAGGAAAGTACAGATACGCAGTATTTT. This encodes CASSYKESTDTQYF.

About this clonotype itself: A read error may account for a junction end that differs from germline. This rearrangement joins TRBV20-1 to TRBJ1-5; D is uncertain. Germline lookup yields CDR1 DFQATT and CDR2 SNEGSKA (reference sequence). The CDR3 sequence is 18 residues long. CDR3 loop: CGASSPGFTHISNQPRHF. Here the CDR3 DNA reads TGCGGTGCCTCTTCTCCGGGATTCACTCATATTAGCAATCAGCCCCGGCATTTT.

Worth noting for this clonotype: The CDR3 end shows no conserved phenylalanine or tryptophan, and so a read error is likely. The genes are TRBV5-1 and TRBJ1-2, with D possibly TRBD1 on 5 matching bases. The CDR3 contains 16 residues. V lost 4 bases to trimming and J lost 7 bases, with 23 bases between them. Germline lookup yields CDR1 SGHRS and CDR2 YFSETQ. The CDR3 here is CASSSGAAWGVSGYTS. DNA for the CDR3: TGCGCCAGCAGCAGCGGGGCAGCGTGGGGCGTTAGTGGCTACACCTCC.

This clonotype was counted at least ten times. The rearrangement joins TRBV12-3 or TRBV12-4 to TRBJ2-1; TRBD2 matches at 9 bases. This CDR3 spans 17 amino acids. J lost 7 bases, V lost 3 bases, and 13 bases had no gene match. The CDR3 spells CASSFGGAGGGVNEQFF. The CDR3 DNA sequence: TGTGCCAGCAGTTTTGGGGGAGCGGGAGGCGGGGTAAATGAGCAGTTCTTC.

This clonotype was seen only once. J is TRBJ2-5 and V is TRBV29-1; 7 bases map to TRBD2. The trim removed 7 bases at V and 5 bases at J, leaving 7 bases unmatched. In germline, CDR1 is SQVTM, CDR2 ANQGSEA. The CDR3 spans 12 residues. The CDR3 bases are TGCAGCGCGGGGAGGGCCAGGGAGACCCAGTACTTC. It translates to CSAGRARETQYF.

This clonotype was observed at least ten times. CDR3 protein: CASSLTSGRGSYNEQFF. In DNA, the CDR3 is TGTGCCAGCAGTTTAACTAGCGGGAGAGGCTCCTACAATGAGCAGTTCTTC. V and J are TRBV12-3 or TRBV12-4 and TRBJ2-1; 11 nucleotides line up with TRBD2. This CDR3 region has 17 residues. The J segment lost 0 bases and the V segment lost 2 bases, leaving 3 bases of the junction unmatched.

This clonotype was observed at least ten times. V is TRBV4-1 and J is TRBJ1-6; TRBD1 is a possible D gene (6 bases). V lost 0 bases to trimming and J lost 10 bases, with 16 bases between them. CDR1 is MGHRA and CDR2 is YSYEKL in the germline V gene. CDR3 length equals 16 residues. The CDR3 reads CASSQDETGPGSPLHF. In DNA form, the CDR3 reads TGCGCCAGCAGCCAAGATGAGACAGGCCCGGGATCACCCCTCCACTTT.

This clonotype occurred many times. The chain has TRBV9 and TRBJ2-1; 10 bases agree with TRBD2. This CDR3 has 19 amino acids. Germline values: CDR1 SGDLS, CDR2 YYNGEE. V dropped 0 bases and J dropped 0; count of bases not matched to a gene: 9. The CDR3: CASSVGDLAGASSYNEQFF. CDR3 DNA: TGTGCCAGCAGCGTAGGAGATCTAGCGGGAGCGTCCTCCTACAATGAGCAGTTCTTC.

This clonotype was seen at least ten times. The CDR3 protein is CASSLDAELAGFYEQYF. In nucleotides, the CDR3 is TGTGCCAGCAGCTTAGATGCCGAACTAGCGGGATTCTACGAGCAGTACTTC. V gene TRBV11-2 combines with J gene TRBJ2-7; 10 bases match TRBD2. Germline trimming cut 0 bases from V and 3 bases from J; bases unmatched to any gene: 8. CDR1 is SGHAT and CDR2 is FQNNGV in the germline V gene. The CDR3 is 17 amino acids.

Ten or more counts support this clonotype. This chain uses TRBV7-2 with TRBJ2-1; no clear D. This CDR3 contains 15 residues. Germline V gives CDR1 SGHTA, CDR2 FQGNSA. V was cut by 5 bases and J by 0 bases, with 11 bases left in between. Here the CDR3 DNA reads TGTGCCAGCAGCCCCAGCCCTAGCTCCTACAATGAGCAGTTCTTC. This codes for CASSPSPSSYNEQFF.

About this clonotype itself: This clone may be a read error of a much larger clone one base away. This CDR3 is CASNHGATDTQYF. CDR3 bases: TGTGCCAGCAACCACGGGGCAACAGATACGCAGTATTTT. This chain links TRBV11-3 with TRBJ2-3, with D tentatively TRBD1 or TRBD2 (5 bases each). The CDR3 is 13 residues long. With 7 bases removed from V and 3 bases from J, the gap between germline ends came to 11 bases. CDR1 and CDR2 (germline): SGHNT, YENEEA.

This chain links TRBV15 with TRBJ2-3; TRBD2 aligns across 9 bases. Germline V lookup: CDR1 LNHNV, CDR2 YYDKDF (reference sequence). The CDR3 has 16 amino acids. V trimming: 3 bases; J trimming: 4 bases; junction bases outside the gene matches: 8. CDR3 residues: CATSSSSGNRADTQYF. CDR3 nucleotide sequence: TGTGCCACCAGCAGCTCTAGCGGGAATCGGGCAGATACGCAGTATTTT.

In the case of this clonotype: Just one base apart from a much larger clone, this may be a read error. For the CDR3, the DNA is TGCGCCAGCAGCCCCACCGGGACGGGAGTTCCCGGGGAGCTGTTTTTT. Its translation: CASSPTGTGVPGELFF. The rearrangement uses TRBV5-1 and TRBJ2-2; tentatively, D is TRBD2 (6 bases). CDR3 length: 16 residues. Between the trimmed V and J ends, which lost 4 bases and 6 bases, there was a span of 19 bases. CDR1 and CDR2 (germline): SGHRS, YFSETQ.